This entry lists 27 T cell receptor beta chains sequenced from one sample in a study of Graves' ophthalmopathy and Graves' hyperthyroidism. RNA transcripts were the template, and TCR beta CDR3 regions were amplified from them. A first-round RT-PCR used HTBI primers, followed by a second-round multiplex PCR. From the multiplex PCR reads, TCRdb called clonotypes with MiXCR, one entry per CDR3 protein. The table has 220,000 or so distinct CDR3 sequences, around a fifth seen once. What was sequenced was peripheral blood. The source is a woman between 45 and 65 years old with Graves' ophthalmopathy.

The chain joins TRBV27 to TRBJ2-2; 10 bases are a match to TRBD1. This CDR3 has 17 residues. Germline CDR1 and CDR2: MNHEY and SMNVEV (reference sequence). The V gene end was trimmed by 7 bases and the J gene end by 4 bases; junction bases not matched to a gene: 12. The CDR3 sequence: CASKRYPGQGTTGELFF. The CDR3 nucleotides are TGTGCCAGCAAGAGATATCCGGGACAGGGGACCACCGGGGAGCTGTTTTTT.

This clonotype was detected only a few times. The chain is built from TRBV10-2 and TRBJ1-5, with D unclear. Germline V gene data show CDR1 as WSHSY and CDR2 as SAAADI. The CDR3 runs to 15 residues. V was trimmed by 0 bases and J by 6 bases, leaving 12 bases between them. The CDR3 coding sequence is TGCGCCAGCAGTGAGTCGATAGGCCAGGTTCAGCCCCAGCATTTT. Its translation: CASSESIGQVQPQHF.

This clonotype was observed many times. The chain uses TRBV24-1 and TRBJ1-1; D uncertain. V lost 0 bases and J 8 bases, leaving 6 bases between the germline ends. Germline V gene data show CDR1 as KGHDR and CDR2 as SFDVKD. The CDR3 totals 12 residues. For the CDR3, the DNA is TGTGCCACCAGTGATTTGGTGGGAGAAGCTTTCTTT. It is translated as CATSDLVGEAFF.

This clonotype occurred many times. The chain is built from TRBV28 and TRBJ2-7; 8 positions match TRBD2. The CDR3 spans 17 residues. Germline values: CDR1 MDHEN, CDR2 SYDVKM. V was pared by 6 bases and J by 0 bases, with 13 bases of the junction left unmatched. CDR3 region: CASSPGGYQISSYEQYF. The CDR3 region has the DNA TGTGCCAGCAGCCCGGGGGGGTATCAAATTAGCTCCTACGAGCAGTACTTC.

The V and J genes are TRBV6-1 and TRBJ1-5, with a tentative D call TRBD1 (6 bases). Trimming left V 10 bases short and J 4 bases short, with 14 bases between. This CDR3 has 13 residues. Germline CDR1 reads MNHNS; CDR2 reads SASEGT. CDR3 residues: CAIGRDKNQPQHF. DNA of the CDR3: TGTGCCATCGGCCGGGACAAGAATCAGCCCCAGCATTTT.

Points on this clonotype: Its ends do not fully match the called genes, so a read error is possible. The chain uses TRBV12-3 or TRBV12-4 and TRBJ1-1, with TRBD1 matching over 8 bases. This CDR3 is 15 amino acids long. The CDR3 nucleotides are TGTACCAGCAGTTTCAGGACAGGGATGAACACTGAAGCTTTCTTT. As protein: CTSSFRTGMNTEAFF.

The chain has TRBV20-1 and TRBJ1-5, with D perhaps matching TRBD1 (5 bases). Germline assignment: CDR1 DFQATT and CDR2 SNEGSKA (reference sequence). CDR3 length equals 13 residues. Between the trimmed V and J ends, which lost 6 bases and 2 bases, there was a span of 11 bases. The CDR3 DNA reads as TGCAGTGCCCGAGGGGATGGCAATCAGCCCCAGCATTTT. This sequence encodes CSARGDGNQPQHF.

At least ten counts were recorded for this clonotype. The chain couples TRBV20-1 to TRBJ2-5, with D perhaps TRBD2 (6 bases). Germline CDR1 and CDR2: DFQATT and SNEGSKA (reference sequence). The CDR3 is made up of 15 amino acids. The V gene lost 4 bases and the J gene lost 5 bases, with 20 bases spanning the gap. CDR3 sequence reads: CSATVAEEGWETQYF. DNA of the CDR3: TGCAGTGCTACAGTAGCGGAGGAGGGATGGGAGACCCAGTACTTC.

This clonotype was picked up a small number of times. The chain combines TRBV18 with TRBJ2-7, with D hard to call. Germline V lookup: CDR1 KGHSH, CDR2 LQKENI. This CDR3 is built from 15 residues. Trimming stripped 0 bases from V and 5 bases from J, with 14 bases between. The chain's CDR3 is CASSPPGKERHEQYF. The CDR3 coding sequence is TGTGCCAGCTCACCACCGGGTAAGGAACGGCACGAGCAGTACTTC.

This clonotype showed up many times. The V call is TRBV28, the J call TRBJ2-7; D is unclear. The germline V and J ends were trimmed by 5 bases and 4 bases, with 12 bases remaining between them. The CDR3 contains 13 residues. From germline, CDR1 is MDHEN and CDR2 SYDVKM. CDR3 sequence reads: CASSAPLRYEQYF. As DNA, the CDR3 is TGTGCCAGCAGTGCCCCTTTGCGGTACGAGCAGTACTTC.

The chain couples TRBV6-2 or TRBV6-3 to TRBJ2-7; the D gene could be TRBD1 or TRBD2 (6 bases each). CDR1 and CDR2 (germline): MNHEY, SVGEGT. This CDR3 has 13 amino acids. Trimming shortened V by 7 bases and J by 6 bases, and 16 bases separated the two germline ends. CDR3 residues: CASTQMGGSEQYF. The CDR3 DNA sequence: TGTGCCAGCACTCAAATGGGGGGCAGCGAGCAGTACTTC.

The chain recombines TRBV7-6 with TRBJ1-3; D is perhaps TRBD1 (6 bases). There are 19 residues in the CDR3. V was pared by 7 bases and J by 0 bases, with 25 bases between. The V gene's germline CDR1 is SGHVS and CDR2 FNYEAQ. CDR3 in DNA: TGTGCCAGCACCCCCAGTGCTACAGGGAACCTCTACTCTGGAAACACCATATATTTT. Translation: CASTPSATGNLYSGNTIYF.

This clonotype was recorded at least ten times. The chain employs TRBV28 and TRBJ1-5; 8 positions agree with TRBD1. This CDR3 region has 14 residues. Germline V lookup: CDR1 MDHEN, CDR2 SYDVKM. V shed 3 bases, J shed 4 bases, and the junction held 2 bases outside the gene matches. The CDR3 protein is CASSLRQGNQPQHF. The CDR3 nucleotides are TGTGCCAGCAGTTTGAGACAGGGGAATCAGCCCCAGCATTTT.

This clonotype was picked up many times. The chain is built from TRBV11-2 and TRBJ2-5; no clear D. V dropped 2 bases and J dropped 1 base, with 8 bases sitting between them. The CDR3 spans 14 residues. Germline V CDR1 and CDR2: SGHAT, FQNNGV. CDR3 DNA sequence: TGTGCCAGCAGCTTAACCATACCCCAAGAGACCCAGTACTTC. Its protein product is CASSLTIPQETQYF. Based on the CDR3 plus reference TRBV11-2 and TRBJ2-5, the full variable domain is EAGVAQSPRYKIIEKRQSVAFWCNPISGHATLYWYQQILGQGPKLLIQFQNNGVVDDSQLPKDRFSAERLKGVDSTLKIQPAKLEDSAVYLCASSLTIPQETQYFGPGTRLLVL.

This clonotype was found many times. V and J are TRBV4-1 and TRBJ1-2, with TRBD1 identical over 7 bases. V shed 6 bases and J 8 bases; nucleotides not matched to a gene: 9. The CDR3 runs 13 residues. Per the germline V gene, CDR1 is MGHRA and CDR2 is YSYEKL. The CDR3 protein is CASSTTGERGYTF. CDR3 bases: TGCGCCAGCAGTACTACAGGGGAACGAGGCTACACCTTC.

This clonotype has a count of ten or more. The chain links TRBV28 to TRBJ2-3; either TRBD1 or TRBD2 may fit D (5 bases each). Per germline, CDR1 MDHEN and CDR2 SYDVKM. The length of the CDR3 is 13 residues. The V and J ends lost 11 bases and 5 bases respectively, with 17 bases between them. CDR3 residues: CAGSGSQGDTQYF. CDR3 sequence (DNA): TGTGCCGGATCAGGGAGCCAGGGAGATACGCAGTATTTT.

This chain connects TRBV19 to TRBJ1-2, with 9 bases that match TRBD1. The V gene end was trimmed by 5 bases and the J gene end by 4 bases; junction bases not matched to a gene: 5. The CDR3 has 14 residues. From germline, CDR1 is LNHDA and CDR2 SQIVND (reference sequence). This chain's CDR3 is CASSHTTGGYGYTF. The DNA for the CDR3 is TGTGCCAGTAGTCACACGACAGGGGGCTATGGCTACACCTTC.

This clonotype was observed at least ten times. The rearrangement links TRBV19 to TRBJ1-1, with 12 bases that match TRBD1. The CDR3 spans 18 residues. CDR1 is LNHDA and CDR2 is SQIVND in the germline V gene (reference sequence). V shed 9 bases, J shed 1 base, and the junction held 15 bases outside the gene matches. For the CDR3, the DNA is TGTGCCAGAGCCATGGAAGACCGGGACAGGGGGCAGAACACTGAAGCTTTCTTT. Its protein is CARAMEDRDRGQNTEAFF.

The table lists this clonotype with many counts. The gene calls are TRBV5-1 and TRBJ2-7, with D perhaps assigned TRBD1 or TRBD2 (5 bases each). V was pared by 2 bases and J by 3 bases, with 12 bases between. Germline V CDR1 and CDR2: SGHRS, YFSETQ. The CDR3 extends over 14 amino acids. The CDR3 bases are TGCGCCAGCAGCTTCACGGGGCCTATCTACGAGCAGTACTTC. Translating it yields CASSFTGPIYEQYF.

This clonotype was seen ten or more times. The rearrangement joins TRBV6-1 to TRBJ2-5; D gene ambiguous. The CDR3 is made up of 12 amino acids. V shed 2 bases and J shed 5 bases, with 6 bases lying between them. The germline CDR1 and CDR2 sequences are MNHNS and SASEGT. CDR3 protein: CASSERWETQYF. CDR3 coding DNA: TGTGCCAGCAGTGAAAGATGGGAGACCCAGTACTTC.

This clonotype showed up many times. V and J are TRBV18 and TRBJ2-7; maybe TRBD1 (5 bases). Between the trimmed V and J ends, which lost 4 bases and 2 bases, there was a span of 9 bases. This CDR3 has 13 residues. Germline-derived CDR1 and CDR2 are KGHSH and LQKENI. CDR3 nucleotide sequence: TGTGCCAGCTCACGACAGACAACCTACGAGCAGTACTTC. It encodes CASSRQTTYEQYF.

This clonotype was picked up many times. The CDR3 loop is CATSITGTNSPLHF. In nucleotides, the CDR3 is TGTGCCACCTCAATTACCGGGACCAATTCACCCCTCCACTTT. V is TRBV25-1 and J is TRBJ1-6; the D gene is possibly TRBD1 (5 bases). The CDR3 sequence is 14 residues long. Germline CDR1 and CDR2: MGHDK and SYGVNS. The V gene lost 10 bases and the J gene lost 7 bases, with 17 bases spanning the gap.

This clonotype was seen ten or more times. The rearrangement uses TRBV7-9 and TRBJ2-7, with 10 bases that match TRBD1. The CDR3 has 14 amino acids. Germline assignment: CDR1 SEHNR and CDR2 FQNEAQ (reference sequence). V gave up 3 bases and J gave up 5 bases; unmatched junction bases: 4. CDR3 protein: CASSLGTGVDEQYF. The CDR3 DNA sequence: TGTGCCAGCAGCTTGGGGACAGGGGTGGACGAGCAGTACTTC.

The rearrangement joins TRBV7-9 to TRBJ2-5; 7 positions match TRBD1. CDR3 size: 14 residues. With V trimmed by 3 bases and J by 4 bases, 5 bases remained unmatched. The germline gives CDR1 SEHNR, CDR2 FQNEAQ (reference sequence). This chain's CDR3 is CASSFGAGGETQYF. The CDR3 DNA reads TGTGCCAGCAGCTTCGGGGCAGGGGGAGAGACCCAGTACTTC.

V is TRBV6-1 and J is TRBJ1-6; the match to TRBD1 covers 10 bases. The V and J ends lost 6 bases and 2 bases, in that order; junction bases with no gene match: 4. Germline-derived CDR1 and CDR2 are MNHNS and SASEGT. The CDR3 has 16 residues. The CDR3 protein is CASRQGQGAYNSPLHF. As DNA, the CDR3 is TGTGCCAGCAGACAAGGACAGGGGGCCTATAATTCACCCCTCCACTTT.

A few counts support this clonotype. Here the CDR3 reads CASSQEGTPHYEQYF. CDR3 sequence (DNA): TGTGCCAGCAGCCAAGAAGGTACCCCCCACTACGAGCAGTACTTC. The V gene is TRBV14, the J gene TRBJ2-7; D uncertain. The CDR3 loop spans 15 amino acids. Trimming took 0 bases from V and 3 from J, leaving 12 bases between them. CDR1 is SGHDN, CDR2 FVKESK, per germline.

This clonotype was seen only a few times. This sequence joins TRBV5-1 and TRBJ2-2, with D possibly being TRBD2 (6 bases). The V gene's germline CDR1 is SGHRS and CDR2 YFSETQ. V lost 0 bases, J lost 7 bases, and 10 bases lay in between. The CDR3 length is 14 residues. CDR3 sequence: CASSLAAGIGELFF. DNA of the CDR3: TGCGCCAGCAGCTTGGCCGCGGGGATCGGGGAGCTGTTTTTT.